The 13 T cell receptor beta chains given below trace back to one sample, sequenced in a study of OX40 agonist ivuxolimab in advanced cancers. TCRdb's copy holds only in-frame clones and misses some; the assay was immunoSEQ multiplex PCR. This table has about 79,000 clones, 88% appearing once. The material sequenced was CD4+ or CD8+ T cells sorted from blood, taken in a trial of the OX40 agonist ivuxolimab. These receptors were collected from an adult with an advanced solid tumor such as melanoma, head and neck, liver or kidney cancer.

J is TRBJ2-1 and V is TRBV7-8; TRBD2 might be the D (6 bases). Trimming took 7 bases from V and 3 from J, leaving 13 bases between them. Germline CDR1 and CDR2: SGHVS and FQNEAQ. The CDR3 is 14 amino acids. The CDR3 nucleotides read TGTGCCAGCATTGAGGGAGGCCGCTACAATGAGCAGTTCTTC. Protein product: CASIEGGRYNEQFF.

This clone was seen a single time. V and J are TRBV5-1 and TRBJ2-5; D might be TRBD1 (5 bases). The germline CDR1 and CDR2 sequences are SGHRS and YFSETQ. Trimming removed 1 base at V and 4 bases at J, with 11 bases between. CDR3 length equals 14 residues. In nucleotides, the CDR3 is TGCGCCAGCAGCTTGCAGGGAATTGGAGAGACCCAGTACTTC. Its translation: CASSLQGIGETQYF.

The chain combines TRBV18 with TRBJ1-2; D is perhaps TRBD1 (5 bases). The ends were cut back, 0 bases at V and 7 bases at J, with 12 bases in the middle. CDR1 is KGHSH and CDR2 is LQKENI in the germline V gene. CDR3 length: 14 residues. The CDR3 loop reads CASSPPGVSGGYTF. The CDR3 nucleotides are TGTGCCAGCTCACCACCGGGGGTTTCGGGTGGCTACACCTTC.

The DNA for the CDR3 is TGTGCCAGCAGCTTAGGTCGCAGCTACGAGCAGTACTTC. This gives the protein CASSLGRSYEQYF. The V call is TRBV11-2, the J call TRBJ2-7; D not resolved. The CDR3 loop spans 13 amino acids. Deletions cut 1 base from V and 3 bases from J, with 7 bases between. Germline lookup yields CDR1 SGHAT and CDR2 FQNNGV.

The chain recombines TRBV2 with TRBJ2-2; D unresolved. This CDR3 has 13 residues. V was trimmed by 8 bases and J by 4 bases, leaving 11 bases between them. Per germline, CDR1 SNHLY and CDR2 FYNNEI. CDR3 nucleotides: TGTGCCAGCCGAATGGACGGCACCGGGGAGCTGTTTTTT. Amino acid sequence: CASRMDGTGELFF.

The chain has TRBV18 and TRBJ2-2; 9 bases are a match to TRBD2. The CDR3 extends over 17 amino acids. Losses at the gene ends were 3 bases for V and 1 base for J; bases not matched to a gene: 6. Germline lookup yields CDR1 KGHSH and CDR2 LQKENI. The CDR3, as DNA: TGTGCCAGCTCACCGGCAGGACTAGCGAGGAACACCGGGGAGCTGTTTTTT. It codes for CASSPAGLARNTGELFF. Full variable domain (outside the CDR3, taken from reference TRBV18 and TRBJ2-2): NAGVMQNPRHLVRRRGQEARLRCSPMKGHSHVYWYRQLPEEGLKFMVYLQKENIIDESGMPKERFSAEFPKEGPSILRIQQVVRGDSAAYFCASSPAGLARNTGELFFGEGSRLTVL.

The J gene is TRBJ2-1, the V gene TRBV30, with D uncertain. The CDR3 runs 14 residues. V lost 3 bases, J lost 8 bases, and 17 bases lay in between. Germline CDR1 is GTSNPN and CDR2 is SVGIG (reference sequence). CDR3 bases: TGTGCCTGGAGAAACCGGGTGGGTTGGGATGAGCAGTTCTTC. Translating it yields CAWRNRVGWDEQFF.

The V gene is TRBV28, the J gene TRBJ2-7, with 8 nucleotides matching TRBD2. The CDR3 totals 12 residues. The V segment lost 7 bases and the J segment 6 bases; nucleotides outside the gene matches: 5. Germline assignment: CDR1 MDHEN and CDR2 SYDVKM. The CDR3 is CASIGTSGEQYF. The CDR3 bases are TGTGCCAGCATAGGTACTAGCGGCGAGCAGTACTTC.

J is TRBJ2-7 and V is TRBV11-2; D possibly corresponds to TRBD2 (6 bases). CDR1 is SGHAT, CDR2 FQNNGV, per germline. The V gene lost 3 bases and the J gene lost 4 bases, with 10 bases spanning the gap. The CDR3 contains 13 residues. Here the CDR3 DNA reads TGTGCCAGCAGCTTTTCCGGACTATACGAGCAGTACTTC. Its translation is CASSFSGLYEQYF.

The CDR3 loop reads CASSLGPGQINEKLFF. In nucleotides, the CDR3 is TGCGCCAGCAGCCTGGGGCCGGGACAGATAAATGAAAAACTGTTTTTT. The chain is built from TRBV5-1 and TRBJ1-4; 7 bases map to TRBD1. This CDR3 is 16 amino acids long. Germline lookup yields CDR1 SGHRS and CDR2 YFSETQ. Trimming took 4 bases from V and 5 from J; bases not matched to a gene: 11. The entire variable domain, with the rest obtained from reference TRBV5-1 and TRBJ1-4, is as follows: KAGVTQTPRYLIKTRGQQVTLSCSPISGHRSVSWYQQTPGQGLQFLFEYFSETQRNKGNFPGRFSGRQFSNSRSEMNVSTLELGDSALYLCASSLGPGQINEKLFFGSGTQLSVL.

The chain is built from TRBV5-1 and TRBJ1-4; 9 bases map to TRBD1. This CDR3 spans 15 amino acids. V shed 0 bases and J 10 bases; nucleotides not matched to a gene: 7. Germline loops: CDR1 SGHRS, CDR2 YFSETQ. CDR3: CASSLEGTGYGKLFF. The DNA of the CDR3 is TGCGCCAGCAGCTTGGAAGGGACAGGGTACGGAAAACTGTTTTTT.

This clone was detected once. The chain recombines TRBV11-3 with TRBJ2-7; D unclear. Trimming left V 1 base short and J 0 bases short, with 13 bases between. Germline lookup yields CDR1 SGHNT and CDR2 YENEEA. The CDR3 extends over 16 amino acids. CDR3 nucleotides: TGTGCCAGCAGCTTAGCGTCCACAGTTAGCTCCTACGAGCAGTACTTC. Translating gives CASSLASTVSSYEQYF. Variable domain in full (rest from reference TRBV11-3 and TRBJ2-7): EAGVVQSPRYKIIEKKQPVAFWCNPISGHNTLYWYLQNLGQGPELLIRYENEEAVDDSQLPKDRFSAERLKGVDSTLKIQPAELGDSAVYLCASSLASTVSSYEQYFGPGTRLTVT.

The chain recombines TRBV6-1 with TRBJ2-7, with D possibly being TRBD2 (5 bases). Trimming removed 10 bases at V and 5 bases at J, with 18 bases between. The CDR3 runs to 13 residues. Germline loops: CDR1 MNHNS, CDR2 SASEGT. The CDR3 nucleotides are TGTGCCACGAGGTCGGGGAGCCTCCACGAGCAGTACTTC. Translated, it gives CATRSGSLHEQYF.